This is a list of T cell receptor beta chains from one sample in a study of CD8 T cells in ankylosing spondylitis. TCRdb itself ran the 5' RACE reads through MiXCR, one entry per CDR3 protein. Of about 310,000 distinct CDR3 sequences listed, around 21% are singletons. Input material: blood, either unsorted or a sorted T cell fraction (not recorded which). These receptors all stem from a female donor with ankylosing spondylitis or in good health (not recorded which). CDR3s include the opening cysteine and the closing phenylalanine or tryptophan. Clone size is not always given. Where it is, it says once, few, many or a class for expanded clones.

CDR3 protein: CSARDVTANEKLFF
CDR3 length: 14
V gene: TRBV20-1
J gene: TRBJ1-4
clone size: few

CDR3 protein: CAWSTGVSGPEQFF
CDR3 length: 14
V gene: TRBV30
J gene: TRBJ2-1
clone size: few

CDR3 protein: CATSDRDRNYGYTF
CDR3 length: 14
V gene: TRBV24-1
J gene: TRBJ1-2
clone size: few

CDR3 protein: CASIDRRGARDNEQFF
CDR3 length: 16
V gene: TRBV12-3/TRBV12-4
J gene: TRBJ2-1
clone size: few

CDR3 protein: CASSLAVSTDTQYF
CDR3 length: 14
V gene: TRBV5-1
J gene: TRBJ2-3
clone size: many

CDR3 protein: CSAPTGGRRGWTPLHF
CDR3 length: 16
V gene: TRBV20-1
J gene: TRBJ1-6
clone size: .

CDR3 protein: CASSAGPSSSYEQYF
CDR3 length: 15
V gene: TRBV18
J gene: TRBJ2-7
clone size: .

CDR3 protein: CASSLLVGAVGSEQFF
CDR3 length: 16
V gene: TRBV5-8
J gene: TRBJ2-1
clone size: few

CDR3 protein: CASSLTKGNQPQHF
CDR3 length: 14
V gene: TRBV19
J gene: TRBJ1-5
clone size: .

CDR3 protein: CSAPPGPKNIQYF
CDR3 length: 13
V gene: TRBV20-1
J gene: TRBJ2-4
clone size: .

CDR3 protein: CASMRGAKNIQYF
CDR3 length: 13
V gene: TRBV2
J gene: TRBJ2-4
clone size: .

CDR3 protein: CASSVGPGLAGNNEQFF
CDR3 length: 17
V gene: TRBV9
J gene: TRBJ2-1
clone size: few

CDR3 protein: CATSALNEQFF
CDR3 length: 11
V gene: TRBV24-1
J gene: TRBJ2-1
clone size: many

CDR3 protein: CASSAGQGGGKLFF
CDR3 length: 14
V gene: TRBV7-2
J gene: TRBJ1-4
clone size: few

CDR3 protein: CASSLAESGWLNQPQHF
CDR3 length: 17
V gene: TRBV7-2
J gene: TRBJ1-5
clone size: few

CDR3 protein: CASSVSGTGELFF
CDR3 length: 13
V gene: TRBV11-2
J gene: TRBJ2-2
clone size: .

CDR3 protein: CASSFQGSGNQPQHF
CDR3 length: 15
V gene: TRBV7-9
J gene: TRBJ1-5
clone size: .

CDR3 protein: CASSLVTSGQETQYF
CDR3 length: 15
V gene: TRBV7-7
J gene: TRBJ2-5
clone size: .

CDR3 protein: CSASDRGGQTQYF
CDR3 length: 13
V gene: TRBV20-1
J gene: TRBJ2-5
clone size: .

CDR3 protein: CSARVPSGGPSDTQYF
CDR3 length: 16
V gene: TRBV20-1
J gene: TRBJ2-3
clone size: .

CDR3 protein: CASRDAGQGQEQFF
CDR3 length: 14
V gene: TRBV25-1
J gene: TRBJ2-1
clone size: .

CDR3 protein: CAISGTGQSYEQYF
CDR3 length: 14
V gene: TRBV10-3
J gene: TRBJ2-7
clone size: few

CDR3 protein: CAWMTGNNEQFF
CDR3 length: 12
V gene: TRBV19
J gene: TRBJ2-1
clone size: .

CDR3 protein: CASSYSRIQYF
CDR3 length: 11
V gene: TRBV6-6
J gene: TRBJ2-4
clone size: few